This is a list of T cell receptor beta chains from one sample in a study of beta chain features in type 1 diabetes. Some clones are missing from TCRdb's copy, which holds only in-frame ones; the method was immunoSEQ multiplex PCR. The sample lists about 180,000 clones, around 7.8% occurring once. The specimen sequenced was central memory CD4+ T cells from blood. The receptors were sampled from a woman in her thirties or forties with type 1 diabetes. Each CDR3 is given with its conserved first and last residue. The order of the fields is V gene, D gene, J gene, clone size, CDR3 DNA, CDR3 protein. The D gene is left open where the match is weak. Some rows have no size entry. The others give once, few or many, or a class for an expanded clone.

TRBV29-1	TRBD2	TRBJ2-5	NA	TGCAGCGTAACTTTACCGGGACTAGCGCCAGAGACCCAGTACTTC	CSVTLPGLAPETQYF
TRBV5-4	TRBD1	TRBJ1-6	NA	TGTGCCAGCAGTTCACAGGGGGCTAGAGGATATAATTCACCCCTCCACTTT	CASSSQGARGYNSPLHF
TRBV9	TRBD2	TRBJ2-3	NA	TGTGCCAGCAGCGTAGGGAGTAGCGGGAGCACAGATACGCAGTATTTT	CASSVGSSGSTDTQYF
TRBV28	TRBD2	TRBJ2-5	many	TGTGCCAGCAAACTAGCGGGCTCACAAGAGACCCAGTACTTC	CASKLAGSQETQYF
TRBV9	TRBD1	TRBJ2-4	NA	TGTGCCAGCAGCGTCGGGACAGGGGGCGCGGGGGCCAAAAACATTCAGTACTTC	CASSVGTGGAGAKNIQYF
TRBV18	NA	TRBJ2-5	few	TGTGCCAGCTCTACCCGGCACAGCCAAGAGACCCAGTACTTC	CASSTRHSQETQYF
TRBV28	NA	TRBJ2-1	few	TGTGCCAGCAGTCGCGGAGGGTCGATCAATGAGCAGTTCTTC	CASSRGGSINEQFF
TRBV5-5	TRBD1	TRBJ2-2	NA	TGTGCCAGCAGCGGGATCGGGACAGGGACCGGGGAGCTGTTTTTT	CASSGIGTGTGELFF
TRBV29-1	NA	TRBJ1-2	few	TGCACCGCTACCCGGGTCATTCAAAGTTATGGCTACACCTTC	CTATRVIQSYGYTF
TRBV7-9	NA	TRBJ1-2	NA	TGTGCCAGCAGCTTAGTTGCACTCTATGGCTACACCTTC	CASSLVALYGYTF
TRBV6-6	NA	TRBJ2-1	NA	TGTGCCAGCACCGAGGGGGGGAGCGATGAGCAGTTCTTC	CASTEGGSDEQFF
TRBV7-2	TRBD2	TRBJ2-3	NA	TGTGCCAGCACTGCGGGGGGGCCGGTAGATACGCAGTATTTT	CASTAGGPVDTQYF
TRBV4-3	NA	TRBJ1-2	few	TGCGCCAGCAGCTCTATGACAGCGAACTATGGCTACACCTTC	CASSSMTANYGYTF
TRBV28	NA	TRBJ1-1	NA	TGTGCCAGCATCCCAAGCGGGGCGAACACTGAAGCTTTCTTT	CASIPSGANTEAFF
TRBV7-2	TRBD1	TRBJ1-5	few	TGTGCCAGCAGCTTCCAGGGGGATCAGCCCCAGCATTTT	CASSFQGDQPQHF
TRBV14	TRBD1	TRBJ2-1	few	TGTGCCAGCAGGGAGACAGGGCTACAGTCGCAGTTCTTC	CASRETGLQSQFF
TRBV5-6	NA	TRBJ2-3	NA	TGTGCCAGCTCCGGTAGCGCAGATACGCAGTATTTT	CASSGSADTQYF
TRBV5-4	TRBD2	TRBJ2-7	few	TGTGCCAGCAGCTTGGGCGGGGGGGACTACGAGCAGTACTTC	CASSLGGGDYEQYF
TRBV4-3	NA	TRBJ2-3	NA	TGCGCCAGCAGCCCTAACGGGGGATATACGCAGTATTTT	CASSPNGGYTQYF
TRBV19	NA	TRBJ1-1	NA	TGTGCCAGTAGTATAGCGAGCGGGTTGGCTGAAGCTTTCTTT	CASSIASGLAEAFF
TRBV9	NA	TRBJ2-1	few	TGTGCCAGCAGCGTAGTGGGGAGCTCCTACAATGAGCAGTTCTTC	CASSVVGSSYNEQFF
TRBV2	TRBD2	TRBJ2-7	NA	TGTGCCAGCATCCCGGGACTAGCGGGAGATGGCTACGAGCAGTACTTC	CASIPGLAGDGYEQYF
TRBV11-2	NA	TRBJ1-1	NA	TGTGCCAGCAGCTTAAGAGGGGGGGGCACTGAAGCTTTCTTT	CASSLRGGGTEAFF
TRBV29-1	TRBD1	TRBJ2-5	few	TGCAGCCTGTTAGACAGGGGTCAGCAGACCCAGTACTTC	CSLLDRGQQTQYF
TRBV5-4	NA	TRBJ2-1	few	TGCGCCAGCAGCCAAGCTTCTCTAGCATACAATGAGCAGTTCTTC	CASSQASLAYNEQFF
TRBV7-9	TRBD2	TRBJ2-7	NA	TGTGCCAGCAGCGCTAGCGGGAGGCCCTACGAGCAGTACTTC	CASSASGRPYEQYF
TRBV6-5	TRBD1	TRBJ1-2	few	TGTGCCAGCAGTCCAGGGGGGACATCTTATGGCTACACCTTC	CASSPGGTSYGYTF
TRBV5-1	NA	TRBJ1-2	NA	TGCGCCAGCAGCTTGGCAACAGGGAAGGAGTATGGCTACACCTTC	CASSLATGKEYGYTF
TRBV7-9	TRBD1	TRBJ1-1	few	TGTGCCAGCAGCCAGGCCCCGGACAGGTCTCGGGGGACTGAAGCTTTCTTT	CASSQAPDRSRGTEAFF
TRBV7-2	NA	TRBJ2-7	few	TGTGCCAGCAGCCCCGGCGGACAAGCCTACGTAGAGCAGTACTTC	CASSPGGQAYVEQYF
TRBV6-6	NA	TRBJ1-2	NA	TGTGCCAGCAGCCATGGTAAGGGAGACTATGGCTACACCTTC	CASSHGKGDYGYTF
TRBV7-2	NA	TRBJ2-1	NA	TGTGCCAGCAGCCCGACAGTTTTCTCCTACAATGAGCAGTTCTTC	CASSPTVFSYNEQFF
TRBV5-1	TRBD1	TRBJ2-7	few	TGCGCCAGCAGCTTGTCGGGACAGGGCCTTGAGCAGTACTTC	CASSLSGQGLEQYF
TRBV6-1	NA	TRBJ2-7	few	TGTGCCAGCAGGATTTCAGGGAACGGCGAGCAGTACTTC	CASRISGNGEQYF
TRBV28	TRBD2	TRBJ2-1	many	TGTGCCAGCAGTGGCGGGAGCATCGATGAGCAGTTCTTC	CASSGGSIDEQFF
TRBV18	TRBD1	TRBJ2-1	NA	TGTGCCAGCTCACCTGGGACAGACTCCTACAATGAGCAGTTCTTC	CASSPGTDSYNEQFF
TRBV5-1	TRBD2	TRBJ2-1	few	TGCGCCAGCAGTAACCTAGCGGGAGGGCCGAATGAGCAGTTCTTC	CASSNLAGGPNEQFF
TRBV29-1	NA	TRBJ2-2	many	TGCAGCGTTGCTGGAAGGGGGTCGATCACCGGGGAGCTGTTTTTT	CSVAGRGSITGELFF
TRBV5-5	NA	TRBJ1-5	few	TGTGCCAGCAACTCAGGGTATAGCAATCAGCCCCAGCATTTT	CASNSGYSNQPQHF
TRBV4-2	NA	TRBJ1-4	many	TGTGCCAGCAGCCAAGATGGCGGGGATGAAAAACTGTTTTTT	CASSQDGGDEKLFF
TRBV27	NA	TRBJ2-7	few	TGTGCCAGCAGTTTAGCCGGCGAGCAGTACTTC	CASSLAGEQYF
TRBV30	TRBD1	TRBJ1-1	few	TGTGCCTGGACTAAGAAAACAGGGGGAAACACTGAAGCTTTCTTT	CAWTKKTGGNTEAFF
TRBV28	NA	TRBJ2-7	few	TGTGCCAGCAGGCCAAGGACTGCTTGGGAGCAGTACTTC	CASRPRTAWEQYF
TRBV27	NA	TRBJ1-1	NA	TGTGCCAGCAGCGGGACTGCGAACACTGAAGCTTTCTTT	CASSGTANTEAFF
TRBV7-8	NA	TRBJ1-1	few	TGTGCCAGCAGCTGGGCCCTGGTGAACACTGAAGCTTTCTTT	CASSWALVNTEAFF
TRBV18	TRBD1	TRBJ1-2	NA	TGTGCCAGCTCATCCGGGACAGGGGTTGGTGGCTACACCTTC	CASSSGTGVGGYTF
TRBV27	TRBD1	TRBJ1-2	few	TGTGCCAGCAGTCCCCGGGACAGGGGGGCTTATGGCTACACCTTC	CASSPRDRGAYGYTF
TRBV5-8	TRBD1	TRBJ1-2	many	TGTGCCAGCAGCGCGCAAGACAGGGAGGAGACCTTC	CASSAQDREETF
TRBV11-2	TRBD1	TRBJ2-6	few	TGTGCCAGCGGCCAGGGGGTCCTCTCTGGGGCCAACGTCCTGACTTTC	CASGQGVLSGANVLTF
TRBV14	NA	TRBJ2-5	many	TGTGCCAGCAGCCAAGATGGAGCCTTTTGGTTTCAAGAGACCCAGTACTTC	CASSQDGAFWFQETQYF
TRBV7-9	TRBD1	TRBJ1-6	few	TGTGCCAGCAGCAATCGGGACAGGCCTAATTCACCCCTCCACTTT	CASSNRDRPNSPLHF
TRBV19	TRBD1	TRBJ1-5	once	TGTGCCAGTAGTTTGGGACAGGGAGCCTCCTATCAGCCCCAGCATTTT	CASSLGQGASYQPQHF
TRBV5-1	TRBD2	TRBJ2-7	few	TGCGCCAGCAGCTTCCTAGCGGGAGGCTACGAGCAGTACTTC	CASSFLAGGYEQYF